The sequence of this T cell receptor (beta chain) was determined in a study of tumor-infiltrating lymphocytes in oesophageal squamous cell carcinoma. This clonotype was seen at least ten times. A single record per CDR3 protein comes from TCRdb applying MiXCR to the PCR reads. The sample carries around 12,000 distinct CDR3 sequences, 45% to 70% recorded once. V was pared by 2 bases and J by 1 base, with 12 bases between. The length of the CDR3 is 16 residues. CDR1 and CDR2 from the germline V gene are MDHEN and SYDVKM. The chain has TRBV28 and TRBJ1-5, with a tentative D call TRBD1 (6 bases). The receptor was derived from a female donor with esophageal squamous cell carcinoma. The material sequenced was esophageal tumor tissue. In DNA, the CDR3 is TGTGCCAGCAGTTTACAGGGGCGGGGAAGCAATCAGCCCCAGCATTTT. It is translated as CASSLQGRGSNQPQHF.